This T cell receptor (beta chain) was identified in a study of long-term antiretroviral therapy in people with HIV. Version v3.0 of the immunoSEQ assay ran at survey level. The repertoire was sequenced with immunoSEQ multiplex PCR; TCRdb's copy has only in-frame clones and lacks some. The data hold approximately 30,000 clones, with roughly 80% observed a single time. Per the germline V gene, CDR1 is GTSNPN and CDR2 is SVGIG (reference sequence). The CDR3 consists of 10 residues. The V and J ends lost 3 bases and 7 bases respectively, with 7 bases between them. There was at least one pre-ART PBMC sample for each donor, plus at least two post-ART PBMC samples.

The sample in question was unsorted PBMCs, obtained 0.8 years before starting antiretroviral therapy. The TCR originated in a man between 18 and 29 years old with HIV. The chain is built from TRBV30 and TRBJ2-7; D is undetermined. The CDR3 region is CAWSGREQYF. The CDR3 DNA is TGTGCCTGGAGCGGTCGGGAGCAGTACTTC.